Listed below are T cell receptor beta chains from one sample, sequenced in a study of human CD8 memory T cell subsets. TCRdb reworked the 5' RACE reads into one entry per CDR3 protein, no DNA. This sample lists approximately 9,900 distinct CDR3 sequences; its ten largest clones have 20% to 25%. The specimen was CD8+ T cells from PBMCs. The source of these receptors is a human donor in good health. Each CDR3 is given with its conserved first and last residue. Some rows mark clone size as missing; the rest say once, few, many or name a class of expanded clone.

abundance	v_gene	j_gene	CDR3aa
.	TRBV6-4	TRBJ2-3	CASSEGASVSTDTQYF
.	TRBV18	TRBJ1-5	CASFPTQGDQPQHF
.	TRBV20-1	TRBJ2-1	CSASAESSYNEQFF
.	TRBV29-1	TRBJ2-6	CSVRLGDTNSGANVLTF
.	TRBV7-2	TRBJ2-7	CASSSDSLFYEQYF
.	TRBV11-2	TRBJ2-7	CASSISPPTTYEQYF
.	TRBV14	TRBJ1-4	CASSRGRARTANEKLFF
.	TRBV20-1	TRBJ2-7	CSASSGRVYEQYF
.	TRBV7-9	TRBJ1-1	CASSLTLRNTEAFF
medium-sized	TRBV29-1	TRBJ2-2	CSVGQTMNTGELFF
.	TRBV29-1	TRBJ2-1	CSVEDGWKSSYNEQFF
.	TRBV20-1	TRBJ2-3	CSAAGGTSTDTQYF
.	TRBV30	TRBJ2-1	CAWSVGGYNEQFF
.	TRBV6-2/TRBV6-3	TRBJ2-2	CASRDRLAGTGELFF
.	TRBV6-6	TRBJ2-5	CASSQHQGQKKTQYF
medium-sized	TRBV20-1	TRBJ2-7	CSAPLGATDSYEQYF
.	TRBV6-2/TRBV6-3	TRBJ2-1	CASSYPPSNEQFF
.	TRBV6-2/TRBV6-3	TRBJ1-5	CASRPGTPNQPQHF
.	TRBV19	TRBJ2-3	CASSILSWRISTDTQYF
.	TRBV6-2/TRBV6-3	TRBJ2-1	CASTVGGFYNEQFF
.	TRBV29-1	TRBJ2-1	CSTRPRQDLTSGNEQFF
.	TRBV4-2	TRBJ2-1	CASSQDSGPYNEQFF
.	TRBV20-1	TRBJ1-1	CSARDLGQGSEAFF
.	TRBV7-6	TRBJ2-1	CASSPSTAGPNSYNEQFF
.	TRBV12-3/TRBV12-4	TRBJ2-1	CASSGIGTKGYNEQFF
.	TRBV5-6	TRBJ2-1	CASSWVGEDEQFF
medium-sized	TRBV2	TRBJ2-7	CASSEGGPISYEQYF
.	TRBV29-1	TRBJ2-1	CSAASLAGDEQFF
.	TRBV6-5	TRBJ2-7	CASSYAGLAGYEQYF
.	TRBV6-4	TRBJ2-2	CASGTGLTTGELFF
.	TRBV20-1	TRBJ2-3	CSARETSNTDTQYF